The present T cell receptor (beta chain) was sequenced within a study of OX40 agonist ivuxolimab in advanced cancers. About this clone itself: It is unclear where the CDR3 begins or ends on the DNA, so no DNA is shown, and the CDR3 is as TCRdb lists it.

The germline CDR1 and CDR2 sequences are SEHNR and FQNEAQ (reference sequence). The CDR3 extends over 13 residues, inclusive of both ends. The table came from immunoSEQ multiplex PCR; TCRdb's copy has only in-frame clones and leaves some out. The sample consists of about 82,000 clones, roughly 90% of them appearing once. The V call is TRBV7-9, the J call TRBJ1-5. The sequence came from an adult with an advanced solid tumor such as melanoma, head and neck, liver or kidney cancer. The sequencing here drew on CD4+ or CD8+ T cells sorted from blood, taken in a trial of the OX40 agonist ivuxolimab. This chain's CDR3 is CASSSSGNQPQHF.